This T cell receptor beta chain emerged from a study of monozygotic twins with inflammatory bowel disease. The CDR3 is 12 residues long. The V gene's germline CDR1 is SGHVS and CDR2 FQNEAQ. TCRdb re-called the 5' RACE reads, yielding one record per CDR3 amino acid sequence without DNA. The sample includes 350,000 to 500,000 distinct CDR3 sequences. The receptor comes from a human donor with ulcerative colitis or Crohn's disease, or a healthy co-twin of an affected twin (not recorded which). The V call is TRBV7-8, the J call TRBJ1-2. The material sequenced was blood. The CDR3 reads CASSANGYGYTF.